The 10 T cell receptor beta chains below all came from one sample that was sequenced in a study of T-cell reconstitution after alpha-beta-depleted transplantation in children. Preparation of the TCRbeta library was carried out with unique molecular identifiers. In TCRdb, the PCR reads were re-called with MiXCR into one record per CDR3 protein. The sample contains approximately 340,000 distinct CDR3 sequences, 10% of which appear only once. Sequenced here: PBMCs from the stem cell graft donor, sampled from the stem cell graft. The receptor source for this set is a human donor who donated a stem cell graft to a child with acute lymphoblastic leukemia.

This clonotype was counted a few times. In nucleotides, the CDR3 is TGTGCCAGAAGGACAGATAGACTAGCGGGAGCCGCCTACAATGAGCAGTTCTTC. Amino acids: CARRTDRLAGAAYNEQFF. This rearrangement joins TRBV2 to TRBJ2-1; 12 nucleotides line up with TRBD2. Per the germline V gene, CDR1 is SNHLY and CDR2 is FYNNEI. This CDR3 has 18 amino acids. V was pared by 9 bases and J by 2 bases, with 14 bases of the junction left unmatched.

This clonotype was counted ten times or more. The chain's CDR3 is CSVEGNGEEYEQYF. The CDR3 DNA sequence: TGCAGCGTTGAAGGTAATGGCGAGGAGTACGAGCAGTACTTC. The J gene is TRBJ2-7, the V gene TRBV29-1, with D uncertain. Trimming shortened V by 1 base and J by 4 bases, and 14 bases separated the two germline ends. Germline V gene lookup returns CDR1 SQVTM and CDR2 ANQGSEA. The CDR3 sequence is 14 residues long.

On this clonotype itself: At one end, the junction sequence differs from germline, possibly due to a read error. In DNA form, the CDR3 reads TGTGCCAGCTCGGGCGGGAGTCGCACCCGGGAGCTGTTTTTT. It yields the protein CASSGGSRTRELFF. This sequence joins TRBV7-2 and TRBJ2-2; the match to TRBD2 covers 7 bases. This CDR3 has 14 residues. Germline values: CDR1 SGHTA, CDR2 FQGNSA. The whole variable domain, remainder taken from reference TRBV7-2 and TRBJ2-2, is GAGVSQSPSNKVTEKGKDVELRCDPISGHTALYWYRQSLGQGLEFLIYFQGNSAPDKSGLPSDRFSAERTGGSVSTLTIQRTQQEDSAVYLCASSGGSRTRELFFGEGSRLTVL.

This clonotype turned up a few times. The CDR3 DNA sequence: TGTGCCAGCTGTCGGGAATACTATGGCTACACCTTC. It is translated as CASCREYYGYTF. This chain joins TRBV28 and TRBJ1-2; D call uncertain. The CDR3 consists of 12 residues. Trimming pared 8 bases from V and 3 bases from J, leaving 10 bases between. Germline V lookup: CDR1 MDHEN, CDR2 SYDVKM.

The CDR3 sequence is CASSQGTVRTSGYLPGANVLTF. The CDR3 DNA is TGCGCCAGCAGCCAAGGGACCGTCAGGACTAGCGGCTACCTCCCTGGGGCCAACGTCCTGACTTTC. This sequence joins TRBV4-1 and TRBJ2-6; 10 bases fit TRBD2. The V and J ends lost 1 base and 2 bases, in that order; junction bases with no gene match: 17. The germline V gene has CDR1 MGHRA and CDR2 YSYEKL. The CDR3 spans 22 residues.

This clonotype came up a few times. This chain joins TRBV14 and TRBJ1-6; 10 bases are a match to TRBD1. In germline, CDR1 is SGHDN, CDR2 FVKESK. CDR3 length equals 16 residues. Trimming took 8 bases from V and 2 from J; bases not matched to a gene: 6. This CDR3 is CASGTGEFAYNSPLHF. CDR3 bases: TGTGCCAGCGGGACAGGGGAGTTCGCCTATAATTCACCCCTCCACTTT.

The chain couples TRBV5-1 to TRBJ2-3; 7 nucleotides match TRBD1. Germline CDR1 SGHRS, CDR2 YFSETQ. The junction had 11 bases not matched to a gene; V was cut back by 4 bases and J by 6 bases. This CDR3 has 15 amino acids. The chain's CDR3 is CASSLLDRVGDTQYF. The CDR3, as DNA: TGCGCCAGCAGCCTCCTTGACAGGGTTGGGGATACGCAGTATTTT.

This clonotype was picked up a small number of times. This chain links TRBV28 with TRBJ1-2; TRBD1 aligns across 7 bases. This CDR3 is built from 15 residues. J was trimmed by 2 bases and V by 5 bases; bases with no gene match: 8. Germline loops: CDR1 MDHEN, CDR2 SYDVKM. The CDR3 sequence: CASSLRTGQNYGYTF. CDR3 sequence (DNA): TGTGCCAGCAGTCTGCGGACAGGACAGAACTATGGCTACACCTTC.

This clonotype was observed a handful of times. CDR3 sequence reads: CASSLNRGHQETQYF. The CDR3 region has the DNA TGTGCCAGCAGTTTGAACAGGGGGCACCAAGAGACCCAGTACTTC. The chain recombines TRBV12-3 or TRBV12-4 with TRBJ2-5, with 9 bases that match TRBD1. V lost 3 bases to trimming and J lost 0 bases; unmatched junction nucleotides: 2. There are 15 residues in the CDR3.

This clonotype was seen a few times. This chain joins TRBV7-8 and TRBJ2-1; D remains ambiguous. Germline lookup yields CDR1 SGHVS and CDR2 FQNEAQ. The CDR3 contains 14 residues. The V end was cut by 6 bases, the J end by 7 bases, with 16 bases between. CDR3 sequence reads: CASRARGMVNEQFF. The CDR3 DNA is TGTGCCAGCAGGGCACGAGGTATGGTAAATGAGCAGTTCTTC.